The next 21 T cell receptor beta chains were all read from a single sample in a study of early T cells in non-severe SARS-CoV-2 infection. Using its own MiXCR run on the 5' RACE reads, TCRdb lists one record per CDR3 protein. The table has around 49,000 distinct CDR3 sequences, about 4.6% seen once; the top ten hold roughly 6.4%. The specimen sequenced was whole blood. These receptors all come from an adult who was a healthcare worker with PCR-confirmed SARS-CoV-2 infection or an uninfected control (not recorded which).

This clonotype was seen a handful of times. V gene TRBV15 combines with J gene TRBJ2-1, with D unresolved. Germline CDR1 reads LNHNV; CDR2 reads YYDKDF (reference sequence). The CDR3 totals 12 residues. V was clipped by 0 bases and J by 6 bases, with 3 bases between them. The CDR3, as DNA: TGTGCCACCAGCAGAGATCTCAATGAGCAGTTCTTC. This gives the protein CATSRDLNEQFF.

This clonotype appeared many times. This chain connects TRBV6-6 to TRBJ1-3, with D hard to call. From germline, CDR1 is MNHNY and CDR2 SVGAGI (reference sequence). CDR3 length equals 14 residues. Trimming left V 5 bases short and J 0 bases short, with 8 bases between. CDR3 residues: CASSPAPSGNTIYF. The CDR3 DNA reads TGTGCCAGCAGTCCTGCCCCCTCTGGAAACACCATATATTTT.

This clonotype was recorded a few times. This chain uses TRBV7-2 with TRBJ2-3; 8 nucleotides match TRBD2. The CDR3 totals 16 residues. The V and J ends lost 4 bases and 5 bases, in that order; junction bases with no gene match: 11. Germline V gene sequence: CDR1 SGHTA, CDR2 FQGNSA. The CDR3 nucleotides read TGTGCCAGCAGCTATCCCCCCCGGGGGGGAGGAGATACGCAGTATTTT. Amino acid sequence: CASSYPPRGGGDTQYF. Full variable domain (outside the CDR3, taken from reference TRBV7-2 and TRBJ2-3): GAGVSQSPSNKVTEKGKDVELRCDPISGHTALYWYRQSLGQGLEFLIYFQGNSAPDKSGLPSDRFSAERTGGSVSTLTIQRTQQEDSAVYLCASSYPPRGGGDTQYFGPGTRLTVL.

This clonotype showed up many times. This chain uses TRBV7-9 with TRBJ1-1; 7 positions match TRBD1. CDR1 SEHNR and CDR2 FQNEAQ come from the germline V gene (reference sequence). V lost 1 base to trimming and J lost 10 bases; unmatched junction nucleotides: 9. The CDR3 totals 14 residues. CDR3 nucleotides: TGTGCCAGCAGCTTAGGACCCCAGGGGGGAGGAGCTTTCTTT. Encoded protein: CASSLGPQGGGAFF.

At least ten counts were recorded for this clonotype. The V gene is TRBV29-1, the J gene TRBJ1-6, with D maybe TRBD1 (6 bases). Germline loops: CDR1 SQVTM, CDR2 ANQGSEA. Deletions cut 6 bases from V and 8 bases from J, with 14 bases between. The CDR3 length is 13 residues. The CDR3 nucleotides are TGCAGCGTGGCGGACAGCTCTCATTCACCCCTCCACTTT. This sequence encodes CSVADSSHSPLHF.

This clonotype was seen repeatedly, ten times or more. This rearrangement joins TRBV18 to TRBJ2-7; 7 nucleotides agree with TRBD2. CDR3 length: 13 amino acids. Germline V CDR1 and CDR2: KGHSH, LQKENI. J gave up 7 bases and V 6 bases, and 9 bases lay outside the gene matches. CDR3 DNA sequence: TGTGCCAGCTCGGGGGGGACTCTGAGGGAGCAGTACTTC. It is translated as CASSGGTLREQYF.

The chain links TRBV30 to TRBJ2-6, with TRBD2 as a possible D gene (6 bases). Trimming removed 0 bases at V and 1 base at J, with 7 bases between. This CDR3 comprises 15 residues. Germline CDR1 and CDR2: GTSNPN and SVGIG (reference sequence). The CDR3 region is CAWSVGGSGANVLTF. Here the CDR3 DNA reads TGTGCCTGGAGTGTAGGAGGGTCTGGGGCCAACGTCCTGACTTTC.

This chain connects TRBV30 to TRBJ2-1; 8 nucleotides match TRBD2. The germline V gene encodes CDR1 GTSNPN and CDR2 SVGIG (reference sequence). The CDR3 consists of 14 residues. V lost 3 bases and J lost 6; bases outside the gene matches: 7. The CDR3 DNA sequence: TGTGCCTGGAGATTTGGGACTAGGGGCAATGAGCAGTTCTTC. Protein: CAWRFGTRGNEQFF.

This clonotype was observed at least ten times. The V call is TRBV6-5, the J call TRBJ2-7; 14 positions match TRBD2. With 6 bases clipped from V and 3 bases from J, the junction kept 7 bases outside the gene matches. CDR1 MNHEY and CDR2 SVGAGI come from the germline V gene. CDR3 length: 16 residues. The CDR3, as DNA: TGTGCCAGCAGACGGCGACTAGCGGGAGGGGTCTACGAGCAGTACTTC. Translation gives CASRRRLAGGVYEQYF.

This clonotype was detected many times. V and J are TRBV10-2 and TRBJ2-7; maybe TRBD1 (5 bases). V was shortened by 8 bases and J by 0 bases, with 11 bases between the two germline ends. The CDR3 has 13 residues. Germline V gene data show CDR1 as WSHSY and CDR2 as SAAADI. CDR3 bases: TGCGCCAGCTTAGGAAGGGGCTCCTACGAGCAGTACTTC. Translating it yields CASLGRGSYEQYF.

This clonotype was seen at least ten times. The chain carries TRBV7-8 and TRBJ1-1; D uncertain. The CDR3 sequence is 14 residues long. V lost 0 bases and J 1 base, leaving 6 bases between the germline ends. Germline CDR1 is SGHVS and CDR2 is FQNEAQ. CDR3 sequence reads: CASSLAAGNTEAFF. The CDR3 DNA reads TGTGCCAGCAGCTTAGCGGCAGGGAACACTGAAGCTTTCTTT.

J is TRBJ1-2 and V is TRBV20-1; tentative D call: TRBD1 (5 bases). This CDR3 contains 13 residues. Germline V gene data show CDR1 as DFQATT and CDR2 as SNEGSKA (reference sequence). V lost 6 bases, J lost 4 bases, and 15 bases lay in between. The CDR3 loop is CSALGTEGYGYTF. The CDR3 DNA is TGCAGTGCCCTGGGGACCGAGGGCTATGGCTACACCTTC.

This clonotype showed up many times. V is TRBV6-1 and J is TRBJ2-1, with 11 bases that match TRBD2. This CDR3 is built from 15 residues. V trimming: 6 bases; J trimming: 7 bases; junction bases outside the gene matches: 8. Germline V gene data show CDR1 as MNHNS and CDR2 as SASEGT. The CDR3 spells CASRVAGGPQNEQFF. Here the CDR3 DNA reads TGTGCCAGCAGGGTAGCGGGAGGGCCGCAGAATGAGCAGTTCTTC.

This clonotype was picked up many times. The chain uses TRBV5-4 and TRBJ2-3; perhaps D is TRBD1 or TRBD2 (6 bases each). The CDR3 is made up of 16 amino acids. Trimming removed 4 bases at V and 4 bases at J, with 19 bases between. Per germline, CDR1 SGHNT and CDR2 YYREEE (reference sequence). The CDR3 region is CASSTGGVGGADTQYF. The CDR3 DNA reads as TGTGCCAGCAGCACCGGTGGGGTCGGGGGCGCAGATACGCAGTATTTT.

This clonotype came up many times. The chain couples TRBV24-1 to TRBJ2-3; D perhaps matches TRBD1 (5 bases). The germline CDR1 and CDR2 sequences are KGHDR and SFDVKD. The CDR3 is made up of 14 amino acids. V lost 3 bases to trimming and J lost 4 bases, with 10 bases between them. The CDR3 sequence is CATSDTQGSDTQYF. CDR3 coding DNA: TGTGCCACCAGTGATACGCAGGGTTCAGATACGCAGTATTTT.

This clonotype was detected many times. The chain uses TRBV5-6 and TRBJ2-5; D is ambiguous. The CDR3 is made up of 14 amino acids. V dropped 2 bases and J dropped 0 bases, with 8 bases sitting between them. Germline CDR1 SGHDT, CDR2 YYEEEE. The CDR3 DNA follows: TGTGCCAGCAGCTTTAGACGGAACCAAGAGACCCAGTACTTC. This sequence encodes CASSFRRNQETQYF. Full variable domain (missing parts from reference TRBV5-6 and TRBJ2-5): DAGVTQSPTHLIKTRGQQVTLRCSPKSGHDTVSWYQQALGQGPQFIFQYYEEEERQRGNFPDRFSGHQFPNYSSELNVNALLLGDSALYLCASSFRRNQETQYFGPGTRLLVL.

This clonotype was counted between two and nine times. The chain joins TRBV5-4 to TRBJ2-2, with TRBD2 as a possible D gene (7 bases). This CDR3 is built from 18 residues. Germline V gene data show CDR1 as SGHNT and CDR2 as YYREEE (reference sequence). Between the trimmed V and J ends, which lost 7 bases and 1 base, there was a span of 23 bases. CDR3 nucleotide sequence: TGTGCCAGCCACCGGCCGAGGGGGGAGGGAATGAACACCGGGGAGCTGTTTTTT. Protein: CASHRPRGEGMNTGELFF.

This clonotype has just a few counts. CDR3 amino acids: CASSLDPAANYGYTF. The CDR3 bases are TGTGCCAGCAGCTTAGATCCGGCCGCTAACTATGGCTACACCTTC. The chain recombines TRBV11-2 with TRBJ1-2; D not certain. The CDR3 contains 15 residues. The germline V gene has CDR1 SGHAT and CDR2 FQNNGV. Trimming removed 0 bases from V and 0 bases from J, with 8 bases in between.

This clonotype was counted only a few times. The J gene is TRBJ2-1, the V gene TRBV6-6; no reliable D call. Trimming took off 0 bases at V and 4 bases at J, with 7 bases between the two ends. Germline V lookup: CDR1 MNHNY, CDR2 SVGAGI (reference sequence). The CDR3 loop spans 14 amino acids. The CDR3 DNA reads as TGTGCCAGCAGTTACTCCCTGGGGTACAATGAGCAGTTCTTC. Translating gives CASSYSLGYNEQFF.

This clonotype appeared many times. The rearrangement links TRBV6-1 to TRBJ2-7; D remains ambiguous. Trimming took off 3 bases at V and 3 bases at J, with 9 bases between the two ends. The germline gives CDR1 MNHNS, CDR2 SASEGT. The CDR3 extends over 13 amino acids. CDR3 nucleotides: TGTGCCAGCAGTGATCTGGGAAACTACGAGCAGTACTTC. Encoded protein: CASSDLGNYEQYF.

This clonotype was seen many times. The CDR3 nucleotides read TGTGCCAGCAGCACCCTTGTCGGAGAGACTGAAGCTTTCTTT. The encoded protein is CASSTLVGETEAFF. The chain carries TRBV9 and TRBJ1-1; D uncertain. Per the germline V gene, CDR1 is SGDLS and CDR2 is YYNGEE. Deletions cut 4 bases from V and 5 bases from J, with 15 bases between. The CDR3 covers 14 residues.